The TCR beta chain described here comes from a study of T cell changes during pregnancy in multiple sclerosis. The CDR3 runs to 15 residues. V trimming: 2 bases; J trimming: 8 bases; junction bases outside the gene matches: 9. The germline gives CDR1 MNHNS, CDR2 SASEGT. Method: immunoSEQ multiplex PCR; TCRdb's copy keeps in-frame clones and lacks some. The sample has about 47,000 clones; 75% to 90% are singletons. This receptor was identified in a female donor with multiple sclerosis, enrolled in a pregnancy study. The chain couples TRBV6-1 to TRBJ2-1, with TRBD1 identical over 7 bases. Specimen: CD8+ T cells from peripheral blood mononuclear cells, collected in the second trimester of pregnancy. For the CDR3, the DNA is TGTGCCAGCAGTGAATTGGTAGGGGGCAGCCATGAGCAGTTCTTC. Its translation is CASSELVGGSHEQFF.